This entry concerns a single TCR beta chain. There is no known antigen for this receptor. Base quality data are lacking; no much larger clone is found one base away. This sample is part of a study of T-cell reconstitution after alpha-beta-depleted transplantation in children (dated by TCRdb to about 2016). General notes on the study: T-cell immune reconstitution after TCRalphabeta/CD19-depleted allogeneic hematopoietic cell transplantation in children was quantitatively tracked in the study by means of TCR repertoire profiling.

Trimming removed 2 bases from V and 5 bases from J, leaving 13 bases between the germline ends. Its CDR3 holds 13 amino acids, cysteine through phenylalanine. Only the CDR3 DNA stays, 39 bases, in frame from base 1. The germline V gene (reference sequence) gives CDR1 as DFQATT and CDR2 as SNEGSKA. Beyond this particular receptor, the publication reports: Over subsequent months, a decline in hyperexpanded clone frequencies was noted, and after one year, T-cell counts and TCRbeta diversity were mostly ascribed to newly produced T cells. In some patients, the high TCRbeta diversity seen at day 60 was put down to recipient T cells and intrathymic progenitors that had survived conditioning. The apparently early recovery of alphabetaT-cell counts about two months after transplant reportedly depended on only several hundred rapidly expanded clones that came from non-depleted graft cells.

Library generation was performed with PCR. This sample was sequenced with an Illumina HiSeq 2500. TCR library preparation used molecular barcoding, with unique molecular identifiers applied to normalize quantification of the TCRbeta repertoire. TCRdb handled the public reads itself, with Q25 trimming in fastp and clone calling in MiXCR, and kept productive beta chains. Merged by CDR3 protein, the rows form single entries marked with the most common genes and DNA. This sample gives approximately 350,000 distinct CDR3 sequences in total; around 15% of them show up just once. The ten largest clones take up roughly 41% of the sample. Per the publication, the treatment or condition label means: allogeneic hematopoietic cell transplantation with graft depleted of TCRalphabeta T cells and CD19 B cells. The children who served as transplant recipients had been given grafts of TCRalphabeta/CD19-depleted allogeneic hematopoietic cells.

The receptor chain draws on TRBV20-1 and TRBJ2-7; the D gene cannot be resolved beyond TRBD1 or TRBD2, each matching 6 bases. This sample comprised PBMCs, mostly from graft donor cells, obtained 360 days after TCRalphabeta/CD19-depleted stem cell transplant. The receptor's source is a male patient aged 2 to 9 who had a stem cell transplant for acute lymphoblastic leukemia, so the T cells may come from the graft donor. The base sequence is TGCAGTGCTAGATTGGGGGCGGGGCACGAGCAGTACTTC. This codes for CSARLGAGHEQYF.